The clone carrying this TCR beta chain was counted only a few times. The antigen remains unidentified. As to treatment: randomized to nivolumab then ipilimumab (arm A) or the reverse (arm B). This sample is drawn from a study of sequential checkpoint blockade in melanoma. At the level of the study: Arm A got nivolumab then ipilimumab; arm B the reverse, 1:1. Maintenance nivolumab came after either treatment sequence. TCRbeta immunosequencing was performed on DNA from 85 to 100 pretreatment melanoma tumor samples.

Overall study findings and caveats: Patients with week-13 increases in T-cell fraction and clonality benefited about 30 times more often.

The table came from immunoSEQ multiplex PCR; TCRdb's copy has only in-frame clones and leaves some out. This table holds about 6,100 clones, approximately 20% found once. The source is a human donor with melanoma. The sequences come from tumor tissue (inferred from file names), collected from a patient given nivolumab and ipilimumab in sequence.

In nucleotides, the CDR3 is TGTGCCAGCAGCCCCCGGGGGGGGACAGCTTCCTACGAGCAGTACTTC. This encodes CASSPRGGTASYEQYF. This chain connects TRBV7-6 to TRBJ2-7; D is perhaps TRBD2 (8 bases). The germline V and J ends were trimmed by 5 bases and 1 base, with 18 bases remaining between them. The CDR3 totals 16 residues. From germline, CDR1 is SGHVS and CDR2 FNYEAQ. The variable domain in full, completed from reference TRBV7-6 and TRBJ2-7, reads GAGVSQSPRYKVTKRGQDVALRCDPISGHVSLYWYRQALGQGPEFLTYFNYEAQQDKSGLPNDRFSAERPEGSISTLTIQRTEQRDSAMYRCASSPRGGTASYEQYFGPGTRLTVT.